This T cell receptor beta chain appears in the sequencing data of a study of cytomegalovirus exposure and HLA in healthy donors (dated by TCRdb to the late 2010s). About the study as a whole: An earlier analysis of some 620 of the donors reported over 250 Gb of sequence data and around 120 million unique TCR beta sequences obtained from some 170 million T cells. HLA typing included class I and class II loci at four-digit resolution. The study was designed to test whether signatures of past pathogen exposure could be identified by cataloging public T cell receptors. To decide whether each TCR beta V gene segment behaved as functional or pseudogenic, an earlier analysis of fewer than 750 of the donors relied on high-throughput TCR beta sequencing. Typing coverage differed by locus: A, B, C, DRB1 and DQB1 were typed in roughly 620-630 donors, DQA1 in 500 to 550, DPA1 in around 610, and DPB1 in approximately 450. Every repertoire in the discovery cohort had been generated on one and the same sequencing platform. About five DR-DQ haplotypes were treated as single units for association and clustering because of strong linkage in the cohort. In a later analysis, previously published TCR beta repertoires from about 670 donors were re-analyzed and high-resolution HLA genotyping was added so that TCR occurrence patterns could be studied. About 300 gigabases of sequencing data and approximately 85 million unique TCR sequences were included in an early release covering about 700 HLA-typed donors. On average, roughly 200,000 unique TCR beta nucleotide sequences were sequenced per donor among about 400 genotyped donors of the cohort, with 15% to 20% of those sequences being non-productive. The genetic ancestry cluster associated with self-reported Caucasian donors included 81% of the 300 to 450 genotyped donors. The T cell repertoires of under 700 subjects were profiled by immunosequencing and related to cytomegalovirus serostatus. Alongside the repertoire data, information on donor age, sex, ethnicity and CMV serostatus was compiled. The study combined high-throughput TCR immunosequencing, statistical association of individual TCRs with disease status, and machine learning to predict cytomegalovirus infection status. Rather than using new phenotypic data, the later analysis identified candidate immune exposures from TCR beta sequences and from how often those sequences occurred across donors. Along with the approximately 650-subject first cohort, a separate validation cohort of over a hundred different subjects was used. Genome-wide SNP genotypes for about 55% of the roughly 670 donors were used in a later genetic analysis, which treated that subset as a discovery cohort.

The cohort was made up of roughly 670 healthy bone marrow donors. Cohort members were all nominally healthy when sampled, although unrecorded immune exposures were likely present. The donor was CMV seronegative and belonged to the group of under 400 seronegative cohort members. Each donor provided a peripheral blood sample, and peripheral blood mononuclear cells were used for TCR beta sequencing. Genomic DNA was extracted from the blood cell samples with the Qiagen DNeasy Blood Extraction Kit. About this clone: Its binding antigen is unknown. Within one base of it there is no much larger clone, and no base qualities were kept.

V was cut back by 4 bases and J by 1 base, leaving a gap of 7 bases between them. From its cysteine to its phenylalanine, the CDR3 spans 13 amino acids. Left in the record is the CDR3 DNA by itself, 39 bases read in frame from the first base. Sequences MRHNA (CDR1) and SNTAGT (CDR2) are obtained from the germline V gene. Libraries were made using the immunoSEQ multiplex PCR assay. For the multiplex PCR, a mixture combining 60 forward primers for TCR Vbeta segments and 13 reverse primers for TCR Jbeta segments was used. The CDR3 region of rearranged TCR beta genes was amplified from genomic DNA by a multiplex PCR assay. On the Illumina HiSeq System, the amplified TCR beta libraries were sequenced as 87-base-pair reads. In the original analysis: In a later analysis, tens of millions of unique TCR beta chains were counted across the approximately 640 repertoires, and around 10 million of these chains were shared by at least two donors. A nearest-neighbor algorithm error-corrected the raw reads and collapsed the reads into unique sequences, merging closely related sequences to remove PCR and sequencing errors. To assign V, D and J gene segments, CDR3 sequences were aligned to IMGT reference sequences. For a sequence to be retained, at least a six-nucleotide match to both a V gene segment and a J gene segment was required. Rearrangements were called productive when the CDR3 lacked stop codons and stayed in frame with V and J; all others were non-productive. Following IMGT convention, CDR3 was defined as the stretch from the second conserved V-encoded cysteine up to the conserved J-encoded phenylalanine. Sequences without an unambiguous match to a single V gene segment were excluded from the earlier analysis of several hundred of the donors. In an earlier analysis of 587 of the donors, V segments were called functional above 56.7% productive rearrangements and were called segregating when the between-donor standard deviation exceeded 5%. To diagnose cytomegalovirus status from the catalog of TCR beta chain sequences, a statistical classification framework was built. A later analysis assigned V and J genes by comparing TCR nucleotide sequences with IMGT/GENE-DB human TR gene sequences. The TCRdist pipeline was used in a later analysis to assign CDR3 sequences and most-parsimonious VDJ recombination scenarios. In a later analysis, each TCR beta chain was defined by its CDR3 amino acid sequence together with its V-gene family, and reads lacking a unique V-gene family were excluded. To address suspected cross-contamination and a sequencing artifact, a later analysis removed 450 to 700 highly shared, low-generation-probability nucleotide sequences. A later analysis calculated a clonal expansion index for each public chain from normalized within-repertoire ranks of inferred template counts. In a later analysis, generation probabilities were computed with a VDJ recombination model fitted to out-of-frame rearrangements, and the resulting probabilities were checked against IGoR. In a later analysis, hypergeometric tests were used to score TCR-TCR, TCR-HLA and TCR-CMV co-occurrence, with a repertoire-size bias correction applied to TCR pairs. To estimate false discovery rates, a later analysis permuted the HLA or CMV assignments 20 times. In a later analysis, co-occurring TCRs were grouped with DBSCAN, and TCRdist sequence similarity was added when clustering was performed within HLA-allele-positive subsets. Co-occurrence clustering excluded repertoires with fewer than 30,000 or more than 120,000 public chains, plus five with anomalous nucleotide sharing. Imported from immuneACCESS, the table was reduced by TCRdb to in-frame sequences with V and J called. These copies leave out some clones; in studies compared against another copy, an unresolved V gene accounts for under half, and the cause of the remainder is not known. The V and J calls and the clone size are those of that table, but D and trimming were determined from the DNA. This sample gives about 200,000 clones in total; approximately 79% of them show up just once. Together, the top ten hold about 0.22% of the sample.

Broader findings and caveats from the paper: In a later analysis, several top co-occurrence clusters were reported to appear linked to parvovirus B19, influenza, CMV and Epstein-Barr virus. A later analysis found that most CMV-associated TCR beta chains appeared HLA-restricted, with HLA associations seemingly driven largely by CMV exposure. The only immune exposure information available for the cohort was CMV serostatus. A cluster of highly shared sequence variants was judged likely to be a technical artifact of the sequencing pipeline. In vitro tests confirmed that a few of the cytomegalovirus-associated TCR beta chains recognize cytomegalovirus antigens. Compared with equally common non-associated chains, HLA-associated TCR beta chains in a later analysis were more clonally expanded and had lower generation probabilities. Correlated functional status among segregating V segments might be attributable to linkage disequilibrium, but an unknown experimental factor could not be ruled out. An earlier analysis of 587 of the donors showed that most TCR beta V segments appeared in productive rearrangements either about 90% or about 30% of the time, which broadly matched IMGT annotations. A total of roughly 160 TCR beta chains were listed by the study as associated with cytomegalovirus. Assigning TCR associations to individual alleles was difficult when HLA alleles, especially DR and DQ, strongly co-occurred. Because some donors lacked HLA typing at each locus, the association tests relied only on the typed subset. It was suggested by the authors that the approach could potentially be generalized to other disease states and immunological phenotypes. A later analysis associated about 17,000 TCR beta sequences with specific HLA alleles at a false discovery rate of 0.05. Some IMGT-functional V segments, including TRBV6-2 and TRBV6-3, could not be distinguished by the 87-base-pair reads and were therefore excluded. The classifier was reported to diagnose cytomegalovirus status with high specificity and sensitivity in both the original cohort and the validation cohort. A further reported finding was that TCR beta sequences accurately predicted the HLA-A and HLA-B alleles for most subjects in the first cohort. V-gene and J-gene trimming of TCR beta chains was associated with a missense DCLRE1C variant in a later genetic analysis, and the association was replicated in an independent cohort. Presence/absence analyses assumed roughly uniform sequencing depth across donors, an assumption that may not hold. About 17 rarely observed V segments, including chromosome 9 orphons, were excluded from the earlier analysis of approximately 500 of the donors because counts were too low. Across donors, most TCR sequences were observed very rarely, whereas some public TCRs were present in many individuals. In a later genetic analysis, fewer N-insertions in productive TCRs were reported among donors in an Asian-associated ancestry cluster than the roughly 640-donor mean. In a later analysis, the rate of TCR association differed among HLA loci, with DRB1 alleles having the most associated TCRs and HLA-C alleles having the fewest. This cohort had only TCR beta chains sequenced, and the lack of alpha or paired-chain data limited which features could be detected.

The sequenced sample was PBMCs. This receptor was taken from a girl aged 2 to 9 in good health and CMV-seronegative. The rearranged segments are TRBV6-4 and TRBJ1-1; no confident D gene assignment can be made. The CDR3 loop reads CASSGEANTEAFF. The nucleotide sequence is TGTGCCAGCAGTGGGGAGGCGAACACTGAAGCTTTCTTT.